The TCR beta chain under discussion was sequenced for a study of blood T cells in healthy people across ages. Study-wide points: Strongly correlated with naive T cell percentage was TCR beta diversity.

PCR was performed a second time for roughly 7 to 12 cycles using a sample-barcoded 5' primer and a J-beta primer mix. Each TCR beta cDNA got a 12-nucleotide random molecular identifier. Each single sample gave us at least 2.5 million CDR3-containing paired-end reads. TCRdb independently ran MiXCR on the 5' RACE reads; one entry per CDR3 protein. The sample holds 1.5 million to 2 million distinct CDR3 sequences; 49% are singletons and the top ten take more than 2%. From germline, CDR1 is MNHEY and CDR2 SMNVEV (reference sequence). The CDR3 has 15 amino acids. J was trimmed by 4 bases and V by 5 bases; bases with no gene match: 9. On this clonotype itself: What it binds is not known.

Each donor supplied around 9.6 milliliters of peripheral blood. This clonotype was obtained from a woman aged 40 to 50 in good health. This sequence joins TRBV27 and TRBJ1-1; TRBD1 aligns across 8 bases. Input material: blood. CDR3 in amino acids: CASSSGSTGGTEAFF. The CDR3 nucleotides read TGTGCCAGCAGTAGCGGGTCTACAGGGGGCACTGAAGCTTTCTTT.